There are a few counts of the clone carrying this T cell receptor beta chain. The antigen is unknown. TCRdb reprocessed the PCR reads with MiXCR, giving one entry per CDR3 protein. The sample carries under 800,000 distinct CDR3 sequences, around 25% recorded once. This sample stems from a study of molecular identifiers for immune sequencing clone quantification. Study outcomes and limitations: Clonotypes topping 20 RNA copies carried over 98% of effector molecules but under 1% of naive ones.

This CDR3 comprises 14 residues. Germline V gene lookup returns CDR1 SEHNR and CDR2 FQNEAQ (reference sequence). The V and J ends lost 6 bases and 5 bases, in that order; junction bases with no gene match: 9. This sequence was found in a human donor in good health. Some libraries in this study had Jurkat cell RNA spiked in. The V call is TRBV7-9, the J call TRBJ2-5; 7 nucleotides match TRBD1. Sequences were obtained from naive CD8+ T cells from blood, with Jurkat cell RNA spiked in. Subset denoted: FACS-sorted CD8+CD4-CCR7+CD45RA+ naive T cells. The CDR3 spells CASSRTGAEETQYF. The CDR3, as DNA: TGTGCCAGCAGTCGTACAGGGGCAGAGGAGACCCAGTACTTC.